These 2 T cell receptor beta chains came from one sample sequenced in a study of CD8 T cells in ankylosing spondylitis listed by TCRdb under 2017. No cognate antigen is known for these TCRs. What the work shows at the level of the full study, not this receptor alone: A TCR beta motif made up of fewer than 10 highly homologous amino acid variants appeared to be characteristic of blood from ankylosing spondylitis patients.

Receptor libraries were prepared by 5' RACE. The reads were generated on an Illumina HiSeq 2500. TCRdb reprocessing: public reads trimmed at Q25 with fastp, clones called with MiXCR, in-frame beta chains kept. Every distinct CDR3 protein forms one entry, paired with its most common genes and DNA. Here the sample has 800,000 to 900,000 distinct CDR3 sequences; 12% occur a single time. The ten largest clones capture under 0.6% of the sample. Sample: blood, either unsorted or a sorted T cell fraction (not recorded which). The source is a male donor with ankylosing spondylitis.

This clonotype came up a few times. The genes are TRBV7-9 and TRBJ1-4; 7 bases map to TRBD1. V shed 2 bases and J 5 bases; nucleotides not matched to a gene: 2. Germline V gene sequence: CDR1 SEHNR, CDR2 FQNEAQ (reference sequence). CDR3 length equals 14 residues. CDR3 sequence (DNA): TGTGCCAGCAGCTTAAGGGACAGCAATGAAAAACTGTTTTTT. It codes for CASSLRDSNEKLFF.

This clonotype was counted a few times. The V call is TRBV6-5, the J call TRBJ1-2; 7 bases map to TRBD1. The CDR3 extends over 14 amino acids. From germline, CDR1 is MNHEY and CDR2 SVGAGI. Trimming at V came to 4 bases and at J to 5 bases, leaving 7 bases not matched to a gene. The CDR3 sequence: CASSLRDREYGYTF. CDR3 sequence (DNA): TGTGCCAGCAGTTTAAGAGACAGGGAGTATGGCTACACCTTC.